The 29 T cell receptor beta chains reported below all come from one sample, sequenced in a study of response to subunit inactivated influenza vaccine. Via MiXCR, TCRdb re-called the RT-PCR reads, giving one row per CDR3 protein. Altogether approximately 700,000 distinct CDR3 sequences are present, over 11% being singletons, with the ten largest covering 5.5% to 7%. The specimen was PBMCs from blood, collected 14 to 15 days before vaccination. The receptors were sampled from a man in his fifties or sixties who received an inactivated influenza vaccine.

V and J are TRBV20-1 and TRBJ2-7, with D possibly being TRBD1 (6 bases). The CDR3 contains 12 residues. The germline gives CDR1 DFQATT, CDR2 SNEGSKA (reference sequence). V lost 3 bases and J lost 3, with 9 bases in between. Here the CDR3 DNA reads TGCAGTGCTAGTCAAGGGGGCTACGAGCAGTACTTC. Translated, it gives CSASQGGYEQYF.

Ten or more counts support this clonotype. The chain recombines TRBV29-1 with TRBJ1-2; tentatively, D is TRBD1 (5 bases). The germline V gene encodes CDR1 SQVTM and CDR2 ANQGSEA. The CDR3 consists of 12 residues. Trimming took 3 bases from V and 2 from J, leaving 7 bases between them. The CDR3 loop reads CSVDHRNYGYTF. For the CDR3, the DNA is TGCAGCGTTGATCACAGGAACTATGGCTACACCTTC.

The rearrangement uses TRBV3-1 and TRBJ2-3; D uncertain. The germline CDR1 and CDR2 sequences are LGHDT and YNNKEL (reference sequence). This CDR3 region has 16 residues. The V end was cut by 1 base, the J end by 2 bases, with 13 bases between. The CDR3 DNA reads as TGTGCCAGCAGCCAAGTTTCTGGGCTACCCACAGATACGCAGTATTTT. It encodes CASSQVSGLPTDTQYF.

This chain links TRBV30 with TRBJ2-1; D remains unclear. V was clipped by 4 bases and J by 10 bases, with 14 bases between them. This CDR3 comprises 12 residues. The germline V gene has CDR1 GTSNPN and CDR2 SVGIG (reference sequence). The CDR3 loop reads CAWTLLGFEQFF. For the CDR3, the DNA is TGTGCCTGGACCCTTCTAGGTTTCGAGCAGTTCTTC.

The rearrangement uses TRBV4-3 and TRBJ2-1; D possibly corresponds to TRBD2 (6 bases). The CDR3 is made up of 14 amino acids. Germline CDR1 LGHNA, CDR2 YSLEER. V lost 0 bases to trimming and J lost 7 bases, with 10 bases between them. The CDR3 sequence is CASSQDWRGNEQFF. In DNA, the CDR3 is TGCGCCAGCAGCCAAGATTGGCGGGGAAATGAGCAGTTCTTC.

V usage is TRBV5-1 and J usage is TRBJ2-7; 12 bases are a match to TRBD1. The germline V gene encodes CDR1 SGHRS and CDR2 YFSETQ. The CDR3 is 14 residues long. Unmatched junction bases numbered 5, after V lost 3 bases and J lost 7 bases. The chain's CDR3 is CASSWGQGAMEQYF. CDR3 DNA sequence: TGCGCCAGCAGCTGGGGACAGGGGGCGATGGAGCAGTACTTC.

The sample holds a few counts of this clonotype. This chain joins TRBV19 and TRBJ2-3, with D unresolved. The V gene lost 3 bases and the J gene lost 4 bases, with 17 bases spanning the gap. This CDR3 has 16 residues. Germline values: CDR1 LNHDA, CDR2 SQIVND (reference sequence). CDR3 coding DNA: TGTGCCAGTAGTATTTATCCCCTACGATACGCAGATACGCAGTATTTT. Encoded protein: CASSIYPLRYADTQYF. Combining the CDR3 with reference TRBV19 and TRBJ2-3 gives the whole variable domain DGGITQSPKYLFRKEGQNVTLSCEQNLNHDAMYWYRQDPGQGLRLIYYSQIVNDFQKGDIAEGYSVSREKKESFPLTVTSAQKNPTAFYLCASSIYPLRYADTQYFGPGTRLTVL.

This clonotype showed up just a few times. The chain employs TRBV10-2 and TRBJ2-7, with D maybe TRBD2 (8 bases). Looked up from germline, CDR1 is WSHSY and CDR2 is SAAADI. The CDR3 has 14 amino acids. V lost 2 bases to trimming and J lost 11 bases, with 19 bases between them. CDR3 residues: CASSESSGAGGKYF. CDR3 coding DNA: TGCGCCAGCAGTGAGAGTAGCGGGGCAGGGGGAAAGTACTTC.

This chain links TRBV28 with TRBJ2-5; no clear D. The germline V and J ends were trimmed by 2 bases and 7 bases, with 11 bases remaining between them. The CDR3 is 13 amino acids. Germline lookup yields CDR1 MDHEN and CDR2 SYDVKM. CDR3 nucleotide sequence: TGTGCCAGCAGTTTAGCGCACTCCGGGACCCAGTACTTC. It translates to CASSLAHSGTQYF.

This clonotype was found a few times. V and J are TRBV11-2 and TRBJ2-1; perhaps TRBD2 as D (5 bases). This CDR3 region has 16 residues. CDR1 is SGHAT and CDR2 is FQNNGV in the germline V gene. V was clipped by 2 bases and J by 3 bases, with 14 bases between them. In nucleotides, the CDR3 is TGTGCCAGCAGCTTACGCGGGCGGAACCTCTACAATGAGCAGTTCTTC. Its translation: CASSLRGRNLYNEQFF.

Of note for this clonotype: Its ends do not fully match the called genes, so a read error is possible. This chain joins TRBV7-7 and TRBJ2-5; D assignment may be TRBD1 or TRBD2 (6 bases each). Looked up from germline, CDR1 is SSHAT and CDR2 is FNYEAQ (reference sequence). The CDR3 contains 14 residues. The CDR3 DNA follows: TGTGCTAGCAGCTCAGGGGCTCGGGAGGAGACCCAGTACTTC. Protein sequence: CASSSGAREETQYF.

This clonotype was seen a handful of times. V gene TRBV20-1 combines with J gene TRBJ2-3; no clear D gene. The germline V and J ends were trimmed by 6 bases and 9 bases, with 13 bases remaining between them. CDR3 length: 11 residues. Germline-derived CDR1 and CDR2 are DFQATT and SNEGSKA (reference sequence). The CDR3 DNA is TGCAGTGCCCCGGACCCGAGGACGCAGTATTTT. Translated: CSAPDPRTQYF.

This chain joins TRBV12-3 or TRBV12-4 and TRBJ1-2, with 12 bases fitting TRBD1. With 6 bases clipped from V and 5 bases from J, the junction kept 4 bases outside the gene matches. The CDR3 sequence is 14 residues long. CDR3 in DNA: TGTGCCAGCAGCCGGGACAGGGGGCTGTATGGCTACACCTTC. This translates into CASSRDRGLYGYTF.

This clonotype has only a few counts. This rearrangement joins TRBV15 to TRBJ2-7; D is uncertain. CDR1 LNHNV and CDR2 YYDKDF come from the germline V gene (reference sequence). The CDR3 sequence is 14 residues long. Trimming cost V 0 bases and J 2 bases, with 8 bases left between them. The CDR3 spells CATSREGTAYEQYF. CDR3 coding DNA: TGTGCCACCAGCAGAGAAGGTACAGCCTACGAGCAGTACTTC. The variable domain in full, completed from reference TRBV15 and TRBJ2-7, reads DAMVIQNPRYQVTQFGKPVTLSCSQTLNHNVMYWYQQKSSQAPKLLFHYYDKDFNNEADTPDNFQSRRPNTSFCFLDIRSPGLGDTAMYLCATSREGTAYEQYFGPGTRLTVT.

The V and J genes are TRBV28 and TRBJ2-5, with TRBD2 matching 9 bases. Losses at the gene ends were 3 bases for V and 5 bases for J; bases not matched to a gene: 4. The CDR3 spans 14 residues. CDR1 is MDHEN and CDR2 is SYDVKM in the germline V gene. DNA of the CDR3: TGTGCCAGCAGTTTGGCTAGCGGGGCCGAGACCCAGTACTTC. Protein sequence: CASSLASGAETQYF. Filled out from reference TRBV28 and TRBJ2-5, the complete variable domain reads DVKVTQSSRYLVKRTGEKVFLECVQDMDHENMFWYRQDPGLGLRLIYFSYDVKMKEKGDIPEGYSVSREKKERFSLILESASTNQTSMYLCASSLASGAETQYFGPGTRLLVL.

The chain joins TRBV5-5 to TRBJ2-7; the D gene is possibly TRBD2 (6 bases). Between the trimmed V and J ends, which lost 5 bases and 0 bases, there was a span of 15 bases. CDR1 and CDR2 (germline): SGHKS, YYEKEE (reference sequence). The CDR3 loop spans 15 amino acids. The CDR3 loop is CASRTDRESSYEQYF. Written as DNA, the CDR3 is TGTGCCAGCAGAACCGACCGGGAGAGCTCCTACGAGCAGTACTTC.

CDR3 sequence (DNA): TGTGCCACCAGTGATAGTTATGGTAGAGCTCTATACAATGAGCAGTTCTTC. Its protein product is CATSDSYGRALYNEQFF. The chain carries TRBV24-1 and TRBJ2-1; D unclear. Trimming left V 3 bases short and J 4 bases short, with 18 bases between. The CDR3 is 17 residues long. Germline lookup yields CDR1 KGHDR and CDR2 SFDVKD.

This clonotype was seen repeatedly, ten times or more. The rearrangement uses TRBV6-2 or TRBV6-3 and TRBJ1-2; D is ambiguous. V was pared by 7 bases and J by 0 bases, with 12 bases between. This CDR3 has 14 amino acids. Germline lookup yields CDR1 MNHEY and CDR2 SVGEGT. This chain's CDR3 is CASTAGASNYGYTF. CDR3 bases: TGTGCCAGCACAGCGGGAGCATCTAACTATGGCTACACCTTC.

This clonotype showed up just a few times. The CDR3 DNA reads TGCAGTGCTAGTTCAACCCGGACTAGCGTCAATGAGCAGTTCTTC. It translates to CSASSTRTSVNEQFF. This chain joins TRBV20-1 and TRBJ2-1; TRBD2 matches 9 bases. The V gene end was trimmed by 3 bases and the J gene end by 6 bases; junction bases not matched to a gene: 9. Germline CDR1 reads DFQATT; CDR2 reads SNEGSKA (reference sequence). The CDR3 length is 15 residues.

This chain connects TRBV20-1 to TRBJ2-3; D unclear. The germline V gene encodes CDR1 DFQATT and CDR2 SNEGSKA (reference sequence). CDR3 length equals 12 residues. Between the trimmed V and J ends, which lost 0 bases and 0 bases, there was a span of 1 base. CDR3 residues: CSARESTDTQYF. The CDR3 nucleotides read TGCAGTGCTAGAGAAAGCACAGATACGCAGTATTTT.

The chain is built from TRBV6-2 or TRBV6-3 and TRBJ2-1; 11 bases match TRBD2. This CDR3 comprises 15 residues. Trimming took 4 bases from V and 12 from J; bases not matched to a gene: 11. CDR1 and CDR2 from the germline V gene are MNHEY and SVGEGT. The CDR3 is CASSLFSGGAPRQFF. The CDR3 nucleotides are TGTGCCAGCAGTTTATTTAGCGGGGGGGCGCCTCGGCAGTTCTTC.

This clonotype was seen more than once but under ten times. CDR3 in DNA: TGCGCCAGCAGCCAAGTCCCGGGACAGGGCTCCGATACGCAGTATTTT. It yields the protein CASSQVPGQGSDTQYF. The chain has TRBV4-1 and TRBJ2-3; 9 bases are a match to TRBD1. V was pared by 1 base and J by 6 bases, with 8 bases of the junction left unmatched. The CDR3 contains 16 residues. The germline CDR1 and CDR2 sequences are MGHRA and YSYEKL.

The V and J genes are TRBV27 and TRBJ2-7; D remains unclear. This CDR3 has 12 residues. Trimming stripped 8 bases from V and 1 base from J, with 9 bases between. Looked up from germline, CDR1 is MNHEY and CDR2 is SMNVEV (reference sequence). The CDR3 protein is CASQTQSYEQYF. DNA of the CDR3: TGTGCCAGCCAGACCCAGTCCTACGAGCAGTACTTC.

This clonotype was observed a handful of times. The chain employs TRBV7-8 and TRBJ2-1; D perhaps matches TRBD1 (6 bases). The germline CDR1 and CDR2 sequences are SGHVS and FQNEAQ. Trimming cost V 5 bases and J 1 base, with 18 bases left between them. The CDR3 is 17 residues long. The CDR3 region has the DNA TGTGCCAGCAGCCCGAAGGTTGGGGGCCCTTCCTACAATGAGCAGTTCTTC. It encodes CASSPKVGGPSYNEQFF.

This clonotype was counted only a few times. The rearrangement uses TRBV28 and TRBJ2-5; possibly TRBD1 or TRBD2 for D (5 bases each). Looked up from germline, CDR1 is MDHEN and CDR2 is SYDVKM. The V and J ends lost 3 bases and 4 bases respectively, with 24 bases between them. The CDR3 is 18 amino acids. In DNA, the CDR3 is TGTGCCAGCAGTTTTACCCGCCGGGGCAAGGCCCCGAGAGAGACCCAGTACTTC. Amino acid sequence: CASSFTRRGKAPRETQYF.

This clonotype was seen many times. The chain employs TRBV12-3 or TRBV12-4 and TRBJ1-5; no firm D call. The CDR3 is 14 amino acids. The V gene lost 2 bases and the J gene lost 1 base, with 6 bases spanning the gap. The CDR3, as DNA: TGTGCCAGCAGTTTACGGCTAAGCAATCAGCCCCAGCATTTT. Translated, it gives CASSLRLSNQPQHF.

V gene TRBV4-1 combines with J gene TRBJ2-3, with TRBD1 identical over 7 bases. Trimming cost V 1 base and J 2 bases; bases outside gene matches: 6. The CDR3 covers 16 residues. Per germline, CDR1 MGHRA and CDR2 YSYEKL. This CDR3 is CASSQARDRFTDTQYF. CDR3 DNA: TGCGCCAGCAGCCAAGCCCGGGACAGATTCACAGATACGCAGTATTTT.

This clonotype was observed at least ten times. This rearrangement joins TRBV6-6 to TRBJ1-5; 8 positions match TRBD1. The CDR3 is made up of 13 amino acids. Germline trimming cut 7 bases from V and 5 bases from J; bases unmatched to any gene: 4. Germline CDR1 is MNHNY and CDR2 is SVGAGI (reference sequence). The CDR3: CASTNRGDQPQHF. CDR3 in DNA: TGTGCCAGCACAAACAGGGGGGATCAGCCCCAGCATTTT.

This clonotype has at least ten counts. Written as DNA, the CDR3 is TGTGCCAGCAGTAGCCCCAGGGGGCGCGACACTGAAGCTTTCTTT. Translation: CASSSPRGRDTEAFF. The rearrangement joins TRBV6-1 to TRBJ1-1; 8 bases map to TRBD1. Germline V lookup: CDR1 MNHNS, CDR2 SASEGT. The J segment lost 3 bases and the V segment lost 5 bases, leaving 8 bases of the junction unmatched. This CDR3 spans 15 amino acids.